The T cell receptor beta chain under discussion was sequenced for a study of shared clonotypes between healthy human individuals. Study-level information: CD4 naive cells filled three plates per donor, CD4 memory three, CD8 naive two and CD8 memory one. Whole-study findings and limits: Clonotypes shared by all four donors outscored non-shared clonotypes in generation probability. Researchers found naive subsets generally carried larger estimated richness than memory subsets.

This CDR3 has 15 residues. In germline, CDR1 is MNHEY, CDR2 SMNVEV (reference sequence). Trimming at V came to 7 bases and at J to 5 bases, leaving 6 bases not matched to a gene. CD45RO negativity and positive selection for CCR7 defined naive CD8 cells, a population that excluded terminally differentiated effector memory CD45RA+ cells. Concerning this clone itself: No antigen is known for it.

Study processing details: Sequence data from immunoSEQ were junction-only and lacked quality scores; consequently, filtering differed. Sequencing used immunoSEQ multiplex PCR; TCRdb keeps in-frame clones, though not all of them. The DNA was the basis for D and trimming; V, J and clone size are from that table. Of about 800,000 clones in the sample, about 97% are singletons; the top ten hold less than 0.25%. The chain has TRBV27 and TRBJ2-2; 11 bases map to TRBD1. The sample taken for sequencing was naive CD8+ T cells sorted from blood. This clonotype was sampled from a man aged 30-40 years in good health. The CDR3 region has the DNA TGTGCCAGCACCCCCGGGACAGGGGGAACCGGGGAGCTGTTTTTT. Encoded protein: CASTPGTGGTGELFF.